These 8 T cell receptor beta chains were all obtained from the same sample, sequenced in a study of cytomegalovirus exposure and HLA in healthy donors (dated by TCRdb to 2016 to 2017). The library relied on the immunoSEQ multiplex PCR assay. For the multiplex PCR, a mixture combining 60 forward primers for TCR Vbeta segments and 13 reverse primers for TCR Jbeta segments was used. As stored in TCRdb, this immuneACCESS dataset retains in-frame rearrangements with V and J assigned. A fraction of the clones does not appear; measured against another copy, unresolved V genes explain less than half of the discrepancy, and the remainder lacks a known reason. The sample table contains under 150,000 clones; only one count was recorded for around 80% of them. The top ten hold roughly 3.1% of the sample. The sample taken for sequencing was PBMCs. The receptors were gathered from a young man in good health and CMV-seronegative.

This rearrangement joins TRBV27 to TRBJ2-7; TRBD2 aligns across 12 bases. The CDR3 has 14 amino acids. Germline V lookup: CDR1 MNHEY, CDR2 SMNVEV (reference sequence). V trimming: 7 bases; J trimming: 6 bases; junction bases outside the gene matches: 7. The CDR3 is CASTPAGLAGEQYF. The CDR3 DNA reads as TGTGCCAGCACCCCGGCGGGACTAGCGGGCGAGCAGTACTTC.

V and J are TRBV29-1 and TRBJ1-1, with 7 positions matching TRBD1. The V segment lost 6 bases and the J segment 1 base; nucleotides outside the gene matches: 5. From germline, CDR1 is SQVTM and CDR2 ANQGSEA. CDR3 length: 13 amino acids. DNA of the CDR3: TGCAGCGTCCACGGACAGGCGAACACTGAAGCTTTCTTT. Translated, it gives CSVHGQANTEAFF.

This chain joins TRBV6-1 and TRBJ2-3; 7 bases are shared with TRBD2. V gave up 2 bases and J gave up 3 bases; unmatched junction bases: 8. This CDR3 has 16 residues. Germline lookup yields CDR1 MNHNS and CDR2 SASEGT. The CDR3 sequence is CASSEPQRGKTDTQYF. In DNA, the CDR3 is TGTGCCAGCAGTGAACCCCAGCGGGGAAAAACAGATACGCAGTATTTT.

This clone was observed a single time. The rearrangement uses TRBV29-1 and TRBJ1-2; D remains unclear. CDR3 length: 10 amino acids. V was shortened by 7 bases and J by 3 bases, with 6 bases between the two germline ends. Looked up from germline, CDR1 is SQVTM and CDR2 is ANQGSEA. CDR3 coding DNA: TGCAGCGCCGGGGACTATGGCTACACCTTC. Its protein product is CSAGDYGYTF.

The J gene is TRBJ1-1, the V gene TRBV7-2, with 8 bases fitting TRBD1. The CDR3 contains 13 residues. Losses at the gene ends were 5 bases for V and 7 bases for J; bases not matched to a gene: 6. Looked up from germline, CDR1 is SGHTA and CDR2 is FQGNSA. CDR3 sequence reads: CASSPPTGVEAFF. The CDR3 nucleotides are TGTGCCAGCAGCCCCCCGACAGGGGTTGAAGCTTTCTTT.

This chain links TRBV19 with TRBJ1-5; 10 bases align to TRBD1. The germline V gene encodes CDR1 LNHDA and CDR2 SQIVND (reference sequence). The CDR3 sequence is 20 residues long. Unmatched junction bases numbered 15, after V lost 4 bases and J lost 0 bases. The CDR3 coding sequence is TGTGCCAGTAGTAACAGAAGAGGGACAGGGGACCTCTCTAGCAATCAGCCCCAGCATTTT. Its translation: CASSNRRGTGDLSSNQPQHF.

The CDR3 region is CASTHSSSYNSPLHF. The CDR3 nucleotides read TGTGCCAGCACCCATTCTAGCTCCTATAATTCACCCCTCCACTTT. The V and J genes are TRBV7-9 and TRBJ1-6; D call uncertain. Germline CDR1 SEHNR, CDR2 FQNEAQ (reference sequence). V was clipped by 7 bases and J by 0 bases, with 10 bases between them. The CDR3 is 15 amino acids.

This sequence joins TRBV28 and TRBJ1-1; D perhaps matches TRBD1 (5 bases). The CDR3 loop spans 16 amino acids. Germline CDR1 MDHEN, CDR2 SYDVKM. Trimming took off 5 bases at V and 4 bases at J, with 20 bases between the two ends. The CDR3 is CASSLETSGRGTEAFF. As DNA, the CDR3 is TGTGCCAGCAGTCTCGAAACATCAGGGAGGGGCACTGAAGCTTTCTTT.